The present TCR beta chain was sequenced within a study of T cells expressing NK-cell markers. Study results and limitations: These clonotypes, the leaders elsewhere, also led the CD3+CD56-NKG2C+ fraction in several donors. In roughly six donors, dominant NKG2C+ clonotypes were roughly 1.0-8% of CD8+ T cells.

TCRdb reprocessed the 5' RACE reads, keeping one entry per CDR3 protein, no DNA. The table lists about 460,000 distinct CDR3 sequences, with almost 1.5% in the top ten. Comment on this clonotype: Its matching antigen is unknown.

Germline lookup yields CDR1 SGHRS and CDR2 YFSETQ. This CDR3 is 17 amino acids long. The receptor was derived from a woman in her 50s in good health. Sequences were obtained from blood T cells: a sorted CD56 or NKG2C T cell subset, CD4+ or CD8+ T cells, or bulk PBMC T cells (not recorded which). The V call is TRBV5-1, the J call TRBJ1-2. CDR3 amino acids: CASSLTTGLLMSGGYTF. Using reference TRBV5-1 and TRBJ1-2 for the parts outside the CDR3, the full variable domain is KAGVTQTPRYLIKTRGQQVTLSCSPISGHRSVSWYQQTPGQGLQFLFEYFSETQRNKGNFPGRFSGRQFSNSRSEMNVSTLELGDSALYLCASSLTTGLLMSGGYTFGSGTRLTVV.